This T cell receptor beta chain was recovered during a study of OX40 agonist ivuxolimab in advanced cancers. The V gene's germline CDR1 is SGHVS and CDR2 FQNEAQ. V was cut by 1 base and J by 9 bases, with 19 bases left in between. The CDR3 totals 16 residues. Libraries were prepared by immunoSEQ multiplex PCR; TCRdb keeps only in-frame clonotypes and omits some of them. The table includes over 65,000 clones, approximately 90% detected once. The sequences come from CD4+ or CD8+ T cells sorted from blood, collected in a trial of the OX40 agonist ivuxolimab. The chain uses TRBV7-8 and TRBJ1-5; D might be TRBD1 (5 bases). The TCR sequence derives from an adult with an advanced solid tumor such as melanoma, head and neck, liver or kidney cancer. The CDR3 loop is CASSLGGLGSIGPQHF. The CDR3, as DNA: TGTGCCAGCAGCTTAGGGGGGTTGGGCAGTATCGGGCCCCAGCATTTT.